These 14 T cell receptor beta chains were all obtained from the same sample, sequenced in a study of shared clonotypes between healthy human individuals. Selected positively for CCR7 and CD45RO-negative, naive CD8 cells excluded terminally differentiated effector memory CD45RA+ cells. Produced via immunoSEQ multiplex PCR; TCRdb's table is partial and in-frame only. The sample yields about 2,200,000 clones, roughly 91% seen once. Sequenced: naive CD8+ T cells from PBMCs. The receptors originated from a man between 18 and 35 years old in good health. Some clones in this sample may be carry-over from other donors' samples.

V gene TRBV2 combines with J gene TRBJ1-1; TRBD1 agrees at 7 bases. J was trimmed by 0 bases and V by 10 bases; bases with no gene match: 11. CDR1 and CDR2 from the germline V gene are SNHLY and FYNNEI. The CDR3 length is 15 residues. CDR3 nucleotides: TGTGCCACCTCGGAACCGGGACAGCTGAACACTGAAGCTTTCTTT. Its protein is CATSEPGQLNTEAFF.

The chain recombines TRBV7-9 with TRBJ2-1, with D possibly being TRBD2 (5 bases). V was pared by 1 base and J by 9 bases, with 10 bases between. This CDR3 is 13 amino acids long. CDR1 and CDR2 (germline): SEHNR, FQNEAQ (reference sequence). CDR3 residues: CASSLGRQAEQFF. The CDR3 coding sequence is TGTGCCAGCAGCTTAGGGAGGCAGGCTGAGCAGTTCTTC.

The rearrangement links TRBV7-9 to TRBJ2-2; 13 bases are shared with TRBD2. After removal of 2 bases from V and 4 bases from J, the junction contained 10 bases not matched to a gene. The CDR3 runs to 19 residues. CDR1 is SEHNR, CDR2 FQNEAQ, per germline (reference sequence). CDR3 DNA sequence: TGTGCCAGCAGCTTACTGGGACTAGCGGGATCTGCGAGCACCGGGGAGCTGTTTTTT. Its translation: CASSLLGLAGSASTGELFF.

The chain couples TRBV2 to TRBJ2-3, with 13 bases identical to TRBD2. With 6 bases clipped from V and 2 bases from J, the junction kept 2 bases outside the gene matches. The V gene's germline CDR1 is SNHLY and CDR2 FYNNEI. CDR3 length equals 15 residues. The CDR3 is CASSGTSGATDTQYF. In DNA form, the CDR3 reads TGTGCCAGCAGCGGGACTAGCGGGGCCACAGATACGCAGTATTTT.

V usage is TRBV30 and J usage is TRBJ2-7; 7 nucleotides match TRBD1. The J segment lost 1 base and the V segment lost 1 base, leaving 13 bases of the junction unmatched. The length of the CDR3 is 17 residues. CDR1 and CDR2 (germline): GTSNPN, SVGIG (reference sequence). CDR3 sequence reads: CAWSGYLLGQSSYEQYF. The CDR3, as DNA: TGTGCCTGGAGTGGGTACCTTCTGGGACAGTCTTCCTACGAGCAGTACTTC.

The chain combines TRBV7-3 with TRBJ2-5, with D possibly matching TRBD1 (6 bases). CDR3 size: 15 residues. From germline, CDR1 is SGHTA and CDR2 FQGTGA. Trimming removed 4 bases at V and 3 bases at J, with 15 bases between. The CDR3 DNA follows: TGTGCCAGCAGCTCCCCGTATGAGGGGGAAGAGACCCAGTACTTC. Protein sequence: CASSSPYEGEETQYF.

CDR3: CASSQEEREGRDEQFF. The CDR3 DNA reads TGCGCCAGCAGCCAAGAGGAGAGGGAGGGTCGCGATGAGCAGTTCTTC. The chain recombines TRBV4-1 with TRBJ2-1; TRBD2 matches 7 bases. Germline CDR1 reads MGHRA; CDR2 reads YSYEKL. Unmatched junction bases numbered 10, after V lost 0 bases and J lost 8 bases. The CDR3 is made up of 16 amino acids.

This chain connects TRBV7-9 to TRBJ2-3, with TRBD2 identical over 7 bases. The CDR3 loop spans 15 amino acids. Trimming at V came to 6 bases and at J to 1 base, leaving 7 bases not matched to a gene. Germline CDR1 and CDR2: SEHNR and FQNEAQ (reference sequence). The CDR3 loop reads CASREKRGGTDTQYF. DNA for the CDR3: TGTGCCAGCAGAGAAAAACGGGGGGGCACAGATACGCAGTATTTT.

The chain uses TRBV25-1 and TRBJ2-7; TRBD1 matches at 8 bases. The CDR3 extends over 12 amino acids. Germline loops: CDR1 MGHDK, CDR2 SYGVNS. V was pared by 4 bases and J by 6 bases, with 2 bases of the junction left unmatched. The CDR3 region has the DNA TGTGCCAGCAGTGGTGGACAGGGCGAGCAGTACTTC. This sequence encodes CASSGGQGEQYF.

V is TRBV7-8 and J is TRBJ1-4; 11 bases line up with TRBD1. This CDR3 has 12 residues. The germline V gene has CDR1 SGHVS and CDR2 FQNEAQ. Germline trimming cut 8 bases from V and 7 bases from J; bases unmatched to any gene: 0. CDR3 amino acids: CASGTGGEKLFF. The CDR3, as DNA: TGTGCCAGCGGGACAGGGGGTGAAAAACTGTTTTTT. The variable domain in full, with the rest retrieved from reference TRBV7-8 and TRBJ1-4, is GAGVSQSPRYKVAKRGQDVALRCDPISGHVSLFWYQQALGQGPEFLTYFQNEAQLDKSGLPSDRFFAERPEGSVSTLKIQRTQQEDSAVYLCASGTGGEKLFFGSGTQLSVL.

The chain carries TRBV4-1 and TRBJ2-3, with D unresolved. The CDR3 length is 13 residues. From germline, CDR1 is MGHRA and CDR2 YSYEKL. V gave up 3 bases and J gave up 4 bases, with 8 bases separating them. CDR3 in DNA: TGCGCCAGCAGCCAGGGCTTAGCAGATACGCAGTATTTT. This codes for CASSQGLADTQYF.

V is TRBV27 and J is TRBJ1-5; tentative D call: TRBD1 (6 bases). The CDR3 runs 16 residues. CDR1 MNHEY and CDR2 SMNVEV come from the germline V gene (reference sequence). Trimming cost V 3 bases and J 2 bases, with 14 bases left between them. CDR3 residues: CASSLGGRGGNQPQHF. The CDR3 DNA sequence: TGTGCCAGCAGTTTGGGGGGCAGGGGTGGCAATCAGCCCCAGCATTTT.

The rearrangement links TRBV4-1 to TRBJ1-4, with D uncertain. The germline V and J ends were trimmed by 0 bases and 11 bases, with 13 bases remaining between them. This CDR3 has 14 amino acids. Germline V gene data show CDR1 as MGHRA and CDR2 as YSYEKL. CDR3 amino acids: CASSQDPAEWKLFF. CDR3 bases: TGCGCCAGCAGCCAAGATCCGGCAGAGTGGAAACTGTTTTTT.

V is TRBV5-8 and J is TRBJ2-1; 9 bases agree with TRBD2. The V and J ends lost 2 bases and 6 bases, in that order; junction bases with no gene match: 6. Looked up from germline, CDR1 is SGHTS and CDR2 is YDEGEE. The CDR3 loop spans 15 amino acids. The CDR3 here is CASSFSASGANEQFF. The CDR3, as DNA: TGTGCCAGCAGCTTCTCGGCTAGCGGGGCCAATGAGCAGTTCTTC.